Listed below are T cell receptor beta chains from one sample, sequenced in a study of blood T cell repertoires in COVID-19. Libraries were prepared by immunoSEQ multiplex PCR; TCRdb keeps only in-frame clonotypes and omits some of them. In the table there are approximately 250,000 clones, approximately 86% of which are singletons. Specimen: peripheral blood. These receptors came from a woman aged 55-70 years who had recovered from COVID-19. Both conserved end residues are part of each CDR3. A D gene is named only where the DNA matches it firmly. Clone sizes are given selectively: once, few, many, or a class where the clone is expanded.

.,TRBD1,TRBJ2-2,TRBV4-3,TGCGCCAGCAGCCAAGGGCAGGGACAGGGGAACACCGGGGAGCTGTTTTTT,CASSQGQGQGNTGELFF
few,TRBD2,TRBJ2-7,TRBV27,TGTGCCAGCACTGTACTAGCGGGGGATACCTACGAGCAGTACTTC,CASTVLAGDTYEQYF
.,TRBD1,TRBJ1-1,TRBV5-4,TGTGCCAGCAGCTTGGGGGACAGGTACACCCCTGAAGCTTTCTTT,CASSLGDRYTPEAFF
.,TRBD2,TRBJ2-5,TRBV12-5,TGTGCTAGTGGTCCCGGGACCCTAGGACTAGCGGGGGAGACCCAGTACTTC,CASGPGTLGLAGETQYF
.,TRBD2,TRBJ2-3,TRBV6-5,TGTGCCAGCAGTCAGCGGGACCTCAGCACAGATACGCAGTATTTT,CASSQRDLSTDTQYF
few,TRBD1,TRBJ2-2,TRBV24-1,TGTGCCACCAGGGACAGGGGTTATGCCGGGGAGCTGTTTTTT,CATRDRGYAGELFF
.,.,TRBJ1-6,TRBV18,TGTGCCAGCTCACCGGCCAGGGATAATTCACCCCTCCACTTT,CASSPARDNSPLHF
.,.,TRBJ2-7,TRBV5-4,TGTGCCAGCAGCCTCGCCGACAAATCCTACGAGCAGTACTTC,CASSLADKSYEQYF
once,TRBD1,TRBJ2-7,TRBV29-1,TGCAGCGTTGAAGCAGCAGAGGGGACAGGGCGGTACTTC,CSVEAAEGTGRYF
.,.,TRBJ1-1,TRBV5-6,TGTGCCAGCAGCCCCCCGGGGGGGGCCAGGAACACTGAAGCTTTCTTT,CASSPPGGARNTEAFF
.,TRBD1,TRBJ1-2,TRBV6-6,TGTGCCAGCAGTTACGCGACCGAAGGACAGGGCGATGGCTACACCTTC,CASSYATEGQGDGYTF
.,TRBD2,TRBJ2-1,TRBV5-1,TGCGCCAGCAGCTTGGTGTTAGCGGGGAAGGGAAATGAGCAGTTCTTC,CASSLVLAGKGNEQFF
.,TRBD1,TRBJ2-7,TRBV27,TGTGCCAGCAGTTCCTCCGGGACAGGGAATCAGTACTTC,CASSSSGTGNQYF
few,TRBD1,TRBJ1-2,TRBV7-3,TGTGCCAGCAGCTCACCGGGACAGGGGGCAATTTTC,CASSSPGQGAIF
once,TRBD2,TRBJ2-1,TRBV6-6,TGTGCAGTAAAGCGGGGGGAACTCTACAATGAGCAGTTCTTC,CAVKRGELYNEQFF
.,.,TRBJ2-5,TRBV18,TGTGCCAGCTCCTTGGGAACTAGGGAGACCCAGTACTTC,CASSLGTRETQYF
once,.,TRBJ1-2,TRBV10-3,TGTGCCATCAGTGAGTCACGCAGGGACTATGGCTACACCTTC,CAISESRRDYGYTF
.,TRBD2,TRBJ2-3,TRBV28,TGTGCCAGCATGAGCGGGGGGGGCACAGATACGCAGTATTTT,CASMSGGGTDTQYF
.,TRBD1,TRBJ2-2,TRBV5-1,TGCGCCAGCAGCTTGGCGACAGGGGGCGGCTCCGGGGAGCTGTTTTTT,CASSLATGGGSGELFF
many,TRBD1,TRBJ1-2,TRBV28,TGTGCCAGCAGTTCTATAGACAGGGATCATTCCTATGGCTACACCTTC,CASSSIDRDHSYGYTF
once,.,TRBJ1-1,TRBV19,TGTGCCAGTAGTGCGAGACAGGCGGTTATGAACACTGAAGCTTTCTTT,CASSARQAVMNTEAFF
.,.,TRBJ2-3,TRBV28,TGTGCCAGCAGTTTGTCAGGAATCACAGATACGCAGTATTTT,CASSLSGITDTQYF
.,TRBD1,TRBJ1-2,TRBV19,TGTGCCAGCCAGAGACAGGGATACTATGGCTACACCTTC,CASQRQGYYGYTF
.,.,TRBJ1-3,TRBV4-1,TGCGCCAGCAGCCAGGGGCCTGGAAACACCATATATTTT,CASSQGPGNTIYF
.,.,TRBJ2-3,TRBV21-1,TGTGCCAGCAGCAAAGCATCCCCGGTAAGGCGGGACAGTAGCACAGATACGCAGTATTTT,CASSKASPVRRDSSTDTQYF
once,TRBD1,TRBJ1-2,TRBV3-1/TRBV3-2,TGTGCCAGCAGCGCCGGGACAGGGGGGCTACTATATGGCTACACCTTC,CASSAGTGGLLYGYTF
.,TRBD2,TRBJ2-5,TRBV28,TGTGCCAGCAGCACTTTGAGCGGGGAGCAAGAGACCCAGTACTTC,CASSTLSGEQETQYF